This section outlines one TCR beta chain sequence together with its context. What it recognizes is unknown. CDR1 and CDR2 (germline): SGHTA, FQGTGA. This CDR3 has 14 residues. The V gene end was trimmed by 5 bases and the J gene end by 4 bases; junction bases not matched to a gene: 7. The assay was immunoSEQ multiplex PCR, and TCRdb's table has in-frame clones only and misses some. This sample carries about 84,000 clones, about 89% of them seen once, and the ten largest clones take around 10%. This entry comes from a study of T cell responses to AZD1222 COVID-19 vaccine. Study outcomes and limitations: The donor group comprised mostly white British people and more females; the analysis possibly underestimated clonal diversity.

The specimen comprised peripheral blood, sampled 28 days after the second AZD1222 dose. The source is an adult who received the AZD1222 COVID-19 vaccine. The J gene is TRBJ1-2, the V gene TRBV7-3; 7 positions match TRBD1. The CDR3 sequence: CASSPHRGRYGYTF. The CDR3 region has the DNA TGTGCCAGCAGCCCTCACAGGGGCCGCTATGGCTACACCTTC. Full variable domain (remainder filled in from reference TRBV7-3 and TRBJ1-2): GAGVSQTPSNKVTEKGKYVELRCDPISGHTALYWYRQSLGQGPEFLIYFQGTGAADDSGLPNDRFFAVRPEGSVSTLKIQRTERGDSAVYLCASSPHRGRYGYTFGSGTRLTVV.